This TCR beta chain was captured in a study of T cells in Graves' hyperthyroidism and ophthalmopathy. Overall study findings and caveats: Ophthalmopathy got predicted by the model a median about six months before its onset.

This clonotype was recorded once. Its target is unknown. A read error is possible here, since a much larger clone lies one base away. This CDR3 contains 16 residues. In germline, CDR1 is SGHKS, CDR2 YYEKEE (reference sequence). Amplified regions were TCR beta CDR3 sequences from RNA transcripts. First-round RT-PCR of the TCR CDR3 relied on the HTBI primer set. One entry per CDR3 protein, called by TCRdb with MiXCR from the multiplex PCR reads. The sample records some 50,000 distinct CDR3 sequences, less than 50% being singletons. Sequencing input: blood. V gene TRBV5-5 combines with J gene TRBJ2-2; tentatively, D is TRBD1 or TRBD2 (5 bases each). This clonotype was obtained from a woman between 50 and 59 years old with Graves' ophthalmopathy. CDR3 sequence (DNA): TGTGCCAGCAGCCCGACAGCTATTCTTAACACCGGGGAGCCGTTTTTT. Encoded protein: CASSPTAILNTGEPFF.